Listed here is a single T cell receptor (beta chain). The antigen is undetermined. With 60 Vbeta and 13 Jbeta primers, the PCR was carried out. Assay: immunoSEQ multiplex PCR; the TCRdb copy retains only in-frame clones and omits some. This listing includes 65,000 to 85,000 clones. The data are from a study of cytomegalovirus exposure and HLA in healthy donors. Turning to the study itself: An early data release held 80 million or so unique TCRs from HLA-typed donors. Study results and caveats: It was only CMV serostatus that was available as immune exposure information. When analyzed later, a missense DCLRE1C variant was found to be linked to TCR beta V- and J-gene trimming. A later analysis showed that HLA-associated TCR beta chains had undergone more clonal expansion than equally common others.

The sample consisted of PBMCs. The TCR sequence derives from a female donor in good health and CMV-seropositive.

The CDR3 region is CASSLSLAASQETQYF. In DNA, the CDR3 is TGCGCCAGCAGCCTATCCTTAGCGGCTAGCCAAGAGACCCAGTACTTC. This chain uses TRBV4-1 with TRBJ2-5, with a possible D match to TRBD2 (6 bases). CDR1 and CDR2 from the germline V gene are MGHRA and YSYEKL. The CDR3 is 16 residues long. V was cut by 4 bases and J by 1 base, with 16 bases left in between.